These T cell receptor beta chains were read from a single sample in a study of T cells after yellow fever vaccination. A single record per CDR3 protein comes from TCRdb applying MiXCR to the 5' RACE reads. In the table there are 300,000 or so distinct CDR3 sequences, 13% of which are singletons. The sequencing used CD4+ T cells sorted from PBMCs, collected 45 days after the yellow fever booster vaccination. The receptors come from a young man who received the YFV17D yellow fever vaccine. CDR3s leave out the opening cysteine and the closing phenylalanine or tryptophan.

11	TRBV18	TRBJ2-2	ASSPRTDGELF
13	TRBV12-3/TRBV12-4	TRBJ2-1	ASSLTSGGINEQF
11	TRBV4-3	TRBJ2-5	ASSQELKETQY
11	TRBV4-3	TRBJ2-6	ASSQEQGNVLT
12	TRBV27	TRBJ2-3	ASSPARGTDTQY
13	TRBV7-2	TRBJ2-1	ASSPDRGEYNEQF
13	TRBV5-5	TRBJ2-1	ASSPAGSRANEQF
11	TRBV7-6	TRBJ2-1	ASISAGDNEQF
12	TRBV5-4	TRBJ2-3	ASSLDSPADTQY
13	TRBV7-2	TRBJ2-7	ASLVTSGRGYEQY
10	TRBV18	TRBJ1-1	ASGGRGTEAF
13	TRBV6-2/TRBV6-3	TRBJ2-7	ASTTRRERSYEQY
11	TRBV20-1	TRBJ2-5	SAQGQGRETQY
12	TRBV7-8	TRBJ2-7	ASSLLGQYYEQY
13	TRBV11-3	TRBJ2-7	ASSFGTPQIYEQY
12	TRBV5-4	TRBJ2-3	ASSWDPGADTQY
14	TRBV21-1	TRBJ2-1	ASSNRAESSYNEQF
15	TRBV7-2	TRBJ2-1	ASSRTSGRASRNEQF